This T cell receptor beta chain emerged from a study of metastatic and nonmetastatic thyroid tumors. Study-level background: It was across blood and tumor or nodule tissue from malignant and benign thyroid patients that repertoires were compared. Notes on the study in general: A significant increase in TCR beta diversity was reportedly seen in malignant thyroid tumors relative to benign nodules, in blood and tumor.

Germline values: CDR1 MNHNS, CDR2 SASEGT. The CDR3 has 13 residues. With 3 bases clipped from V and 9 bases from J, the junction kept 7 bases outside the gene matches. In the original processing: The authors used CDR3 differences across clinicopathological groups to build a distant-metastasis classifier for papillary thyroid cancer. Using MiXCR, TCRdb re-called clones from the PCR reads. These V and J calls originate from TCRdb's pipeline instead of the authors' own analysis. The repertoire holds 25,000 to 35,000 clones, with 20% to 25% as singletons. This clone was recorded a few times. Antigen unknown. Thyroid surgery took place with no prior treatment in any patient.

The material sequenced was blood. The chain has TRBV6-1 and TRBJ2-7; 8 nucleotides line up with TRBD1. The clonotype comes from a female donor with papillary thyroid cancer or a benign thyroid nodule (not recorded which). Some clones in this sample may be carry-over from other donors' samples. DNA for the CDR3: TGTGCCAGCAGTGACAGGGGGCCTACGTGGCAGTACTTC. Translation: CASSDRGPTWQYF.